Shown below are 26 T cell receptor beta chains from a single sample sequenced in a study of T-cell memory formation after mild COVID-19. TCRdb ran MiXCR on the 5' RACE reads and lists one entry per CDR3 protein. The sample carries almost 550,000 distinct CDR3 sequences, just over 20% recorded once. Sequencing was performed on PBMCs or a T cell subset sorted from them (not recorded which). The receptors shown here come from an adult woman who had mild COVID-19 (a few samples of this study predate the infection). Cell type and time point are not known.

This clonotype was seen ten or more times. The CDR3 DNA sequence: TGTGCCAGCAGTAGGGGGTCCCCCGCAGATACGCAGTATTTT. It translates to CASSRGSPADTQYF. The chain uses TRBV2 and TRBJ2-3; D might be TRBD1 (6 bases). Trimming took off 5 bases at V and 4 bases at J, with 13 bases between the two ends. Germline V CDR1 and CDR2: SNHLY, FYNNEI. The length of the CDR3 is 14 residues. The full variable domain, completed using reference TRBV2 and TRBJ2-3, is EPEVTQTPSHQVTQMGQEVILRCVPISNHLYFYWYRQILGQKVEFLVSFYNNEISEKSEIFDDQFSVERPDGSNFTLKIRSTKLEDSAMYFCASSRGSPADTQYFGPGTRLTVL.

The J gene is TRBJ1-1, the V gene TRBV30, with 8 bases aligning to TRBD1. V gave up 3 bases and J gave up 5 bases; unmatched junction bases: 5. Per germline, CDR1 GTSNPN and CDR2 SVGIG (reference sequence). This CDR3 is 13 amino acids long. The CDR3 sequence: CAWRDRGATEAFF. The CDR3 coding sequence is TGTGCCTGGAGAGACAGGGGCGCGACTGAAGCTTTCTTT.

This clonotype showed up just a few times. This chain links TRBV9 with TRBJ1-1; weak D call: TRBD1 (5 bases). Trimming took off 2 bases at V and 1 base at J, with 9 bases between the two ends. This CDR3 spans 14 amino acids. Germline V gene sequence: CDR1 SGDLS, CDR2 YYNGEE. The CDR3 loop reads CASSVQGRNTEAFF. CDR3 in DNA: TGTGCCAGCAGCGTTCAGGGCCGGAACACTGAAGCTTTCTTT.

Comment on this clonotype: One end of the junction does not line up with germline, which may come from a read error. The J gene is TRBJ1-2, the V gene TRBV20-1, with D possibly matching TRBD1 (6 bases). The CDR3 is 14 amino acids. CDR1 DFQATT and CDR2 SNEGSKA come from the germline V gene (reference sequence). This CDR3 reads CSDRGRGGDYGYTF. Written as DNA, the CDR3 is TGCAGTGATAGAGGACGCGGGGGCGACTATGGCTACACCTTC.

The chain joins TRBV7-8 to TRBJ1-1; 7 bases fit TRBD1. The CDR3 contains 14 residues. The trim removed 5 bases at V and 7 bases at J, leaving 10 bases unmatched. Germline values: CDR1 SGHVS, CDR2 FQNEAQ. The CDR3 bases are TGTGCCAGCAGCCTGGAGACAGGGAGTAATGAAGCTTTCTTT. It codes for CASSLETGSNEAFF.

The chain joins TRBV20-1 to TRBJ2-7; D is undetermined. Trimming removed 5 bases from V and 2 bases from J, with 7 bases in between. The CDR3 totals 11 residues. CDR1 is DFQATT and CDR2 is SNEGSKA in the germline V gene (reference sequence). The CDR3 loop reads CSASGPYEQYF. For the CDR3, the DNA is TGCAGTGCTTCCGGGCCCTACGAGCAGTACTTC.

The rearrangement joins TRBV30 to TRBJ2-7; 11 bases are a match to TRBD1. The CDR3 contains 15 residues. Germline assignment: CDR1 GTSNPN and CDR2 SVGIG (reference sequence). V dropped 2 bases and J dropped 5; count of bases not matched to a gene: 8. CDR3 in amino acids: CAWSTGQGGVDEQYF. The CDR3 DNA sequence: TGTGCCTGGAGTACGGGACAGGGGGGTGTCGACGAGCAGTACTTC.

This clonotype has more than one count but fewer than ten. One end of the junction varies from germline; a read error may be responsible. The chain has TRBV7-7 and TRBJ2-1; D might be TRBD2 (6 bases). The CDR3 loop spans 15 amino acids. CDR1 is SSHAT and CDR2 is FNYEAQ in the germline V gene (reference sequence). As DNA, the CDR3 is TGTGCTAGCAGCCTCACCGATAGCGGATACAATGAGCAGTTCTTC. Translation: CASSLTDSGYNEQFF.

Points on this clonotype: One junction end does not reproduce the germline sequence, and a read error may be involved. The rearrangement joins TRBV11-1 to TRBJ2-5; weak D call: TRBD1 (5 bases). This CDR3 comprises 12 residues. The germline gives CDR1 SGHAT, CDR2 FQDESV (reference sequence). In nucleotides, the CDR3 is TGTGCCAGCAGCTTTCGACAGCATAATCCGGTTTTC. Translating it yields CASSFRQHNPVF.

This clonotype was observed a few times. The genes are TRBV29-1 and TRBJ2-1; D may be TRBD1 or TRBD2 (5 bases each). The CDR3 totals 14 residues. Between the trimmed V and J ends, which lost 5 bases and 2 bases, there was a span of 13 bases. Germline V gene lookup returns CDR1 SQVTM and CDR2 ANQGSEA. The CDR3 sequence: CSVIPGRTYNEQFF. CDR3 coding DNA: TGCAGCGTTATCCCGGGACGGACCTACAATGAGCAGTTCTTC.

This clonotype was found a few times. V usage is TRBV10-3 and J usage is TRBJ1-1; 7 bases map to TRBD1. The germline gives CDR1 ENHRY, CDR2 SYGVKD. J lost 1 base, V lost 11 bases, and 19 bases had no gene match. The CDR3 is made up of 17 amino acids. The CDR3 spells CASSRGGLGDQNTEAFF. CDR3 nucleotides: TGTGCCTCCTCTCGAGGGGGCCTGGGGGATCAGAACACTGAAGCTTTCTTT.

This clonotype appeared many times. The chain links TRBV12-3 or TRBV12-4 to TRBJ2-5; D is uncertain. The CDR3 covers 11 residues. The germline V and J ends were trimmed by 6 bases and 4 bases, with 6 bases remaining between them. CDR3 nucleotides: TGTGCCAGCAGCTTAAGAGAGACCCAGTACTTC. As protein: CASSLRETQYF.

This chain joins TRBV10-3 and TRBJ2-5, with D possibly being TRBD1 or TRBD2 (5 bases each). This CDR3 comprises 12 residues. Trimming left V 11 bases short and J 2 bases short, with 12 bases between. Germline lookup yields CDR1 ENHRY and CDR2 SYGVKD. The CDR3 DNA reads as TGTGCCTCGGGACGTGAACAAGAGACCCAGTACTTC. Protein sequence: CASGREQETQYF.

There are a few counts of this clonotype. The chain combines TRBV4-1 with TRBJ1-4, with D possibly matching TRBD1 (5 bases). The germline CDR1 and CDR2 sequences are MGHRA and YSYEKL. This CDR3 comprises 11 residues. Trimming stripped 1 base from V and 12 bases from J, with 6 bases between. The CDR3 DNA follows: TGCGCCAGCAGCCAAGTGGGACAACTGTTTTTT. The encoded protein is CASSQVGQLFF.

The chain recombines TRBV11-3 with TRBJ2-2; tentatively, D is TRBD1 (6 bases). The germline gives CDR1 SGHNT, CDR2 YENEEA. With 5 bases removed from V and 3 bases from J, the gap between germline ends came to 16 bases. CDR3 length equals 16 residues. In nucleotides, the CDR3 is TGTGCCAGCAGCGGCAAACAGGGATCATACACCGGGGAGCTGTTTTTT. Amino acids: CASSGKQGSYTGELFF.

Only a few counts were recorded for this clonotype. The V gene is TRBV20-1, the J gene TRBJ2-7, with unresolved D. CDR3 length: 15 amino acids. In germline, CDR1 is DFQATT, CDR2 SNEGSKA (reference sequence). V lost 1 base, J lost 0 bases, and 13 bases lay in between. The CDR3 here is CSARAGGSSSYEQYF. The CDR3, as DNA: TGCAGTGCTAGAGCTGGCGGTTCAAGCTCCTACGAGCAGTACTTC.

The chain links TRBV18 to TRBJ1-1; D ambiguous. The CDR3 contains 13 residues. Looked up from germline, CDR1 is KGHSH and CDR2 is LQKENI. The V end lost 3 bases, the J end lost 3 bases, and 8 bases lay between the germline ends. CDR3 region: CASSPTRDTEAFF. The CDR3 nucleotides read TGTGCCAGCTCACCCACACGGGACACTGAAGCTTTCTTT. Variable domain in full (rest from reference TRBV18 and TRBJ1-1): NAGVMQNPRHLVRRRGQEARLRCSPMKGHSHVYWYRQLPEEGLKFMVYLQKENIIDESGMPKERFSAEFPKEGPSILRIQQVVRGDSAAYFCASSPTRDTEAFFGQGTRLTVV.

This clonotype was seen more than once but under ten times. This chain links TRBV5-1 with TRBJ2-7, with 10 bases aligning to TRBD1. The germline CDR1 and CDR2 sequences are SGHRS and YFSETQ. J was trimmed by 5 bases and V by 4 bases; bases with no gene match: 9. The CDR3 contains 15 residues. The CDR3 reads CASSLLTGGVDEQYF. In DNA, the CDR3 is TGCGCCAGCAGCCTACTGACAGGGGGCGTTGACGAGCAGTACTTC. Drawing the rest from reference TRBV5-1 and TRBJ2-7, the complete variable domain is KAGVTQTPRYLIKTRGQQVTLSCSPISGHRSVSWYQQTPGQGLQFLFEYFSETQRNKGNFPGRFSGRQFSNSRSEMNVSTLELGDSALYLCASSLLTGGVDEQYFGPGTRLTVT.

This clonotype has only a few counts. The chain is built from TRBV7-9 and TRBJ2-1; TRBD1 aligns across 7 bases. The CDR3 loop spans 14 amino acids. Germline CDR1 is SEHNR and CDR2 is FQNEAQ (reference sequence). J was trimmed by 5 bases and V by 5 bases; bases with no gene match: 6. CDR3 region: CASSPKQGNNEQFF. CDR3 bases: TGTGCCAGCAGCCCTAAACAGGGGAACAATGAGCAGTTCTTC.

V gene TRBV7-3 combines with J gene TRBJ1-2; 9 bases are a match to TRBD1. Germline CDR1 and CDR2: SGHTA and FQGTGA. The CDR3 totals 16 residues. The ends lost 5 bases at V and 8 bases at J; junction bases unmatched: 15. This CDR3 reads CASSDGPPGQGRGYTF. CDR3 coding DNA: TGTGCCAGCAGCGATGGCCCTCCGGGACAGGGAAGAGGCTACACCTTC. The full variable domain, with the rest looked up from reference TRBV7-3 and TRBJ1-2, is GAGVSQTPSNKVTEKGKYVELRCDPISGHTALYWYRQSLGQGPEFLIYFQGTGAADDSGLPNDRFFAVRPEGSVSTLKIQRTERGDSAVYLCASSDGPPGQGRGYTFGSGTRLTVV.

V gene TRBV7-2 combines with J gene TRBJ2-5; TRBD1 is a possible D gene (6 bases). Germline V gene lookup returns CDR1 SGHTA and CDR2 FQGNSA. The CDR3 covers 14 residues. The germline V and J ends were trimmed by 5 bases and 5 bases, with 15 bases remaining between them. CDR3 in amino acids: CASSRNRVAETQYF. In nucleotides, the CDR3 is TGTGCCAGCAGCAGGAACAGGGTTGCGGAGACCCAGTACTTC.

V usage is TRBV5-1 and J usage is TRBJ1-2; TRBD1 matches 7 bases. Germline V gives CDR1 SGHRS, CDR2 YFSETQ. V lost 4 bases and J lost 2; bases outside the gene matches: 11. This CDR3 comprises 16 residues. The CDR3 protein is CASSPRQGPLNYGYTF. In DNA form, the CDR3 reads TGCGCCAGCAGCCCACGACAGGGCCCGTTAAACTATGGCTACACCTTC.

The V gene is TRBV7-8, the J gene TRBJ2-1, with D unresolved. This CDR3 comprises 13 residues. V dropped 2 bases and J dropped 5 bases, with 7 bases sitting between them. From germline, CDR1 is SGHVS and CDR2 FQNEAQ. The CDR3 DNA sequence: TGTGCCAGCAGCTTAACGGTCGACAATGAGCAGTTCTTC. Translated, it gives CASSLTVDNEQFF.

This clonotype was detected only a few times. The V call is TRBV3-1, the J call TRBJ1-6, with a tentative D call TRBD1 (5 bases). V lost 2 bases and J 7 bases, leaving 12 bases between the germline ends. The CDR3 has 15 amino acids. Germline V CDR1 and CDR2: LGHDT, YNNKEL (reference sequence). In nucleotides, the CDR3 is TGTGCCAGCAGCCAAAACATAGGGGTAAATTCACCCCTCCACTTT. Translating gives CASSQNIGVNSPLHF.

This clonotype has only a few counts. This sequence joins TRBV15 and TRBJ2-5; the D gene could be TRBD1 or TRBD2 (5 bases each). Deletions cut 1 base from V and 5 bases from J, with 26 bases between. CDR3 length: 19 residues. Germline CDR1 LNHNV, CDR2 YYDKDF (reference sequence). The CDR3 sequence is CATSRGPGRGPATWETQYF. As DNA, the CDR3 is TGTGCCACCAGCAGAGGCCCTGGTCGGGGACCAGCGACGTGGGAGACCCAGTACTTC.

CDR3 protein: CAIRGRGGRVDTEAFF. The CDR3 bases are TGTGCCATCAGGGGCCGAGGTGGCAGGGTTGACACTGAAGCTTTCTTT. This rearrangement joins TRBV10-3 to TRBJ1-1; TRBD1 might be the D (5 bases). CDR1 ENHRY and CDR2 SYGVKD come from the germline V gene. The CDR3 totals 16 residues. Trimming removed 6 bases from V and 3 bases from J, with 20 bases in between.